This TCR beta chain was documented in a study of OX40 agonist ivuxolimab in advanced cancers. Germline V gene data show CDR1 as SNHLY and CDR2 as FYNNEI. The germline V and J ends were trimmed by 3 bases and 6 bases, with 9 bases remaining between them. The CDR3 consists of 12 residues. There are a few counts of this clone. Repertoires were generated with immunoSEQ multiplex PCR, while TCRdb's copy carries only in-frame clones and drops some. Counted here are 57,000 or so clones, 93% occurring once; the ten biggest clones make up roughly 18%. This clonotype originated in an adult with an advanced solid tumor such as melanoma, head and neck, liver or kidney cancer. The sample was CD4+ or CD8+ T cells sorted from blood, taken in a trial of the OX40 agonist ivuxolimab. This chain links TRBV2 with TRBJ2-7; no clear D. The CDR3 reads CASSDLRPEQYF. The DNA for the CDR3 is TGTGCCAGCAGTGATTTAAGGCCCGAGCAGTACTTC.